This TCR beta chain was documented in a study of T cells after yellow fever vaccination. TCRdb passed the 5' RACE reads through MiXCR, listing each CDR3 protein once. The data contain roughly 260,000 distinct CDR3 sequences, 10% to 15% of them singletons. Germline CDR1 reads SGHTA; CDR2 reads FQGNSA. The trim removed 5 bases at V and 6 bases at J, leaving 14 bases unmatched. CDR3 length equals 17 residues. The receptor was derived from a man aged 30 to 39 who received the YFV17D yellow fever vaccine. V usage is TRBV7-2 and J usage is TRBJ2-1; 9 bases are a match to TRBD2. The material was CD4+ T cells sorted from PBMCs, obtained 45 days after the yellow fever booster vaccination. The CDR3 here is CASSPTAAGGRVNEQFF. CDR3 coding DNA: TGTGCCAGCAGCCCAACGGCGGCGGGAGGGCGAGTCAATGAGCAGTTCTTC. The full variable domain, in which reference TRBV7-2 and TRBJ2-1 provide the parts outside the CDR3, is GAGVSQSPSNKVTEKGKDVELRCDPISGHTALYWYRQSLGQGLEFLIYFQGNSAPDKSGLPSDRFSAERTGGSVSTLTIQRTQQEDSAVYLCASSPTAAGGRVNEQFFGPGTRLTVL.